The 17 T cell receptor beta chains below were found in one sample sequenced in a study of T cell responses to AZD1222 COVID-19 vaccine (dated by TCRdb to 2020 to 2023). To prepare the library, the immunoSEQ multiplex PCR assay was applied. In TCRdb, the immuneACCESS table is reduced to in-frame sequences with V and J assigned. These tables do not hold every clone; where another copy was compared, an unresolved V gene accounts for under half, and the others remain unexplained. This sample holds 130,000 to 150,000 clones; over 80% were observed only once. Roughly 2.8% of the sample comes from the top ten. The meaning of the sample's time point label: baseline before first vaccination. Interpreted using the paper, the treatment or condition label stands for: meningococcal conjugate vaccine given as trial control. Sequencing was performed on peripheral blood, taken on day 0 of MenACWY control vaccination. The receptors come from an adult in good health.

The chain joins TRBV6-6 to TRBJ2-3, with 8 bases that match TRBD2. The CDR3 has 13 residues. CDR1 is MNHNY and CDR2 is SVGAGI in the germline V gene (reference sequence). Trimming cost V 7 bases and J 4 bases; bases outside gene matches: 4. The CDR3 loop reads CASNGGGPDTQYF. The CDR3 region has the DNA TGTGCCAGCAACGGCGGGGGGCCAGATACGCAGTATTTT.

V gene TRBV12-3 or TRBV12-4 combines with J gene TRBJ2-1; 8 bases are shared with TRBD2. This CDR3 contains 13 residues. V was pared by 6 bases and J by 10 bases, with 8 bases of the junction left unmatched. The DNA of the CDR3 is TGTGCCAGCAGCACTCTCTTAGCGGGAGAGCAGTTCTTC. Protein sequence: CASSTLLAGEQFF.

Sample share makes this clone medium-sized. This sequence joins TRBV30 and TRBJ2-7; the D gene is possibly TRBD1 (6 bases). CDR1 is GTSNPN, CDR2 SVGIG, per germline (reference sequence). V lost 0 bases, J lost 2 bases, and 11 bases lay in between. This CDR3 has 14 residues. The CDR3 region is CAWSVNREPYEQYF. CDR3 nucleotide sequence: TGTGCCTGGAGTGTGAACAGGGAACCCTACGAGCAGTACTTC.

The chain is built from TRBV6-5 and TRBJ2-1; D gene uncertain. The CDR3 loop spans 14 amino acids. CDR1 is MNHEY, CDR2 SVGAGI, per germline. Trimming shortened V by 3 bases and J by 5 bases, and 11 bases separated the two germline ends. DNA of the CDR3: TGTGCCAGCAGTTATTCCCTAGGTGACAATGAGCAGTTCTTC. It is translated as CASSYSLGDNEQFF.

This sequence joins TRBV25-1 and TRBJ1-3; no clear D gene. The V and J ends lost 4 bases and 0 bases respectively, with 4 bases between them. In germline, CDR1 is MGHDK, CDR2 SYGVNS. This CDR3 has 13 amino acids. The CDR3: CASSGSSGNTIYF. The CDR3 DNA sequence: TGTGCCAGCAGTGGTAGCTCTGGAAACACCATATATTTT.

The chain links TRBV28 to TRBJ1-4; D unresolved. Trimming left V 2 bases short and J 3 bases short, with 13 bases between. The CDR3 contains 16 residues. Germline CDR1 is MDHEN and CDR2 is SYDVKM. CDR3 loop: CASSLIGRAANEKLFF. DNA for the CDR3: TGTGCCAGCAGTTTAATTGGAAGGGCGGCTAATGAAAAACTGTTTTTT.

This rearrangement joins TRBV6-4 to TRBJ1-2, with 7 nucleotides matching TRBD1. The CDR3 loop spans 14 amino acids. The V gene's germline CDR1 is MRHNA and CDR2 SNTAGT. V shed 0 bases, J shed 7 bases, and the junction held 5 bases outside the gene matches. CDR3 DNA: TGTGCCAGCAGTGACTCCCCCAGGGGGGGTGGCTACACCTTC. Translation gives CASSDSPRGGGYTF.

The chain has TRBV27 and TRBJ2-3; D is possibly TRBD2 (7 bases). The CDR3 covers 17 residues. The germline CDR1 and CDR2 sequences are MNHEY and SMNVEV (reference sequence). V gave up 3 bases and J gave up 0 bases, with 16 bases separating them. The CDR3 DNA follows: TGTGCCAGCAGTTTTACGTGGGGGGGCAAGAGCACAGATACGCAGTATTTT. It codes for CASSFTWGGKSTDTQYF.

The CDR3 DNA sequence: TGTGCCAGCAGCCCCCCTGGCGGGGGTGGCTACGAGCAGTACTTC. The encoded protein is CASSPPGGGGYEQYF. V usage is TRBV4-2 and J usage is TRBJ2-7; 7 nucleotides align to TRBD2. The CDR3 runs 15 residues. With 4 bases clipped from V and 3 bases from J, the junction kept 9 bases outside the gene matches. The germline V gene has CDR1 LGHNA and CDR2 YNFKEQ.

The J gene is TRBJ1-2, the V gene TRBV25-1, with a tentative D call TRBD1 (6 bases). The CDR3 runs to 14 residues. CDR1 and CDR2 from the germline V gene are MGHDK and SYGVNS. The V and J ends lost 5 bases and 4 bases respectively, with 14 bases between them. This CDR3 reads CASSWGARGYGYTF. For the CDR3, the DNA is TGTGCCAGCAGTTGGGGGGCGCGGGGCTATGGCTACACCTTC.

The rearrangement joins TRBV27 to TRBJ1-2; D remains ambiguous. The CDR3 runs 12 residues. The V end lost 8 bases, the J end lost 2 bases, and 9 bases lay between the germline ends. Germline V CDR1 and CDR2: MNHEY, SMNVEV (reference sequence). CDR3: CASRGTNYGYTF. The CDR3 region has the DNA TGTGCCAGCCGCGGAACAAACTATGGCTACACCTTC.

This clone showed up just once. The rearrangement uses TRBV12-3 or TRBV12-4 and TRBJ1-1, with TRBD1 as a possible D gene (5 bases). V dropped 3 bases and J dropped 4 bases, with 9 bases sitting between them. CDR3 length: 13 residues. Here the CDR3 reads CASSFQGSTEAFF. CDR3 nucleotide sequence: TGTGCCAGCAGTTTCCAGGGAAGCACTGAAGCTTTCTTT.

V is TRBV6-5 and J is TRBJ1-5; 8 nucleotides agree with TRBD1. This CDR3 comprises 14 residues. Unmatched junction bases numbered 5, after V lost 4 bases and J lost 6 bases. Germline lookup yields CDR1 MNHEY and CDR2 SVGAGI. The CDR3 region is CASSWGQATQPQHF. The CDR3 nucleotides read TGTGCCAGCAGTTGGGGACAGGCGACTCAGCCCCAGCATTTT.

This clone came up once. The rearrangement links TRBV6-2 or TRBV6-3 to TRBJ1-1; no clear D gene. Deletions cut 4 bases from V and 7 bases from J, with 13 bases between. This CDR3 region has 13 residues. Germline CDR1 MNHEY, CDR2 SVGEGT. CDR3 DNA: TGTGCCAGCAGTTCGACGGGCCAAATTGAAGCTTTCTTT. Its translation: CASSSTGQIEAFF.

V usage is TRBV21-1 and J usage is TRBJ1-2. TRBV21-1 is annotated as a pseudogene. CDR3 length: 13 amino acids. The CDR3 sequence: CASSKGNDYGYTF. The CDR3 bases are TGTGCCAGCAGCAAGGGGAACGACTATGGCTACACCTTC.

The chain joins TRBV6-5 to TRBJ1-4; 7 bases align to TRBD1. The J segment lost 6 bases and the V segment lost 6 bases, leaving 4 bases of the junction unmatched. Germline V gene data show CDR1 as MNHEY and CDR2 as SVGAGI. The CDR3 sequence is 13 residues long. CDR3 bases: TGTGCCAGCAGCCGGGACAGCTATGAAAAACTGTTTTTT. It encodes CASSRDSYEKLFF.

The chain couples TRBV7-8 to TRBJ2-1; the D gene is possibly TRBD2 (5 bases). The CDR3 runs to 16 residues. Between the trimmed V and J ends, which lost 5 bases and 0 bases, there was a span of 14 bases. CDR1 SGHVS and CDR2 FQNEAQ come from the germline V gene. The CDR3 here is CASSPGKPSSYNEQFF. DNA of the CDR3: TGTGCCAGCAGCCCCGGGAAGCCCAGCTCCTACAATGAGCAGTTCTTC.